The T cell receptor beta chain described here comes from a study of blood T cell repertoires in COVID-19. Data came from immunoSEQ multiplex PCR; TCRdb stores just in-frame clones and leaves some out. The repertoire has fewer than 120,000 clones, more than 65% of them found once; the top ten carry 3.8%. Germline V gene sequence: CDR1 SNHLY, CDR2 FYNNEI. V lost 6 bases, J lost 1 base, and 2 bases stayed unmatched. The CDR3 runs to 14 residues. The clonotype originates from a woman of 80 years or more with acute or convalescent COVID-19. Sequencing was done on a sample of peripheral blood. V usage is TRBV2 and J usage is TRBJ1-5; 8 positions match TRBD1. The CDR3 spells CASSRTGSNQPQHF. Written as DNA, the CDR3 is TGTGCCAGCAGCCGGACAGGGAGCAATCAGCCCCAGCATTTT.